Listed below are T cell receptor beta chains from one sample, sequenced in a study of metastatic and nonmetastatic thyroid tumors. TCRdb used MiXCR to call clones anew from the PCR reads. This sample has approximately 44,000 clones, with 24% found just once. The sample was tumor tissue. The receptors derive from a female donor with papillary thyroid cancer or a benign thyroid nodule (not recorded which). Some clones in this sample may be carry-over from other donors' samples. CDR3s include the opening cysteine and the closing phenylalanine or tryptophan. Each record gives: D gene, J gene, V gene, clone size, CDR3 protein, CDR3 DNA. The D gene is left open where the match is weak. Size values are once, few and many counts, or a class for expanded clones, and some rows have none.

d_gene: TRBD2; j_gene: TRBJ2-1; v_gene: TRBV4-1; abundance: many; CDR3aa: CAGSPRTSGYNEQFF; CDR3nt: TGCGCCGGCAGCCCCAGGACTAGCGGCTACAATGAGCAGTTCTTC
d_gene: .; j_gene: TRBJ1-2; v_gene: TRBV5-1; abundance: .; CDR3aa: CASSLEMGGGVYTF; CDR3nt: TGCGCCAGCAGCTTGGAAATGGGGGGAGGCGTCTACACCTTC
d_gene: .; j_gene: TRBJ2-1; v_gene: TRBV6-1; abundance: many; CDR3aa: CASQGLSSYNEQFF; CDR3nt: TGTGCCAGCCAGGGACTCAGCTCCTACAATGAGCAGTTCTTC
d_gene: .; j_gene: TRBJ2-1; v_gene: TRBV27; abundance: medium-sized; CDR3aa: CASSLGGADYNEQFF; CDR3nt: TGTGCCAGCAGTTTAGGGGGGGCGGACTACAATGAGCAGTTCTTC
d_gene: TRBD2; j_gene: TRBJ2-7; v_gene: TRBV11-2; abundance: once; CDR3aa: CASSPPGRAGALEQYF; CDR3nt: TGTGCCAGCAGCCCCCCAGGCCGAGCGGGAGCCCTTGAGCAGTACTTC
d_gene: .; j_gene: TRBJ1-5; v_gene: TRBV28; abundance: medium-sized; CDR3aa: CASSFEPQHF; CDR3nt: TGTGCCAGCAGTTTTGAGCCCCAGCATTTT
d_gene: TRBD1; j_gene: TRBJ2-1; v_gene: TRBV6-2/TRBV6-3; abundance: many; CDR3aa: CASSYWGQVASTDEQFF; CDR3nt: TGTGCCAGCAGTTACTGGGGACAGGTGGCGTCCACCGATGAGCAGTTCTTC
d_gene: .; j_gene: TRBJ1-2; v_gene: TRBV27; abundance: .; CDR3aa: CASSLGRGRGYTF; CDR3nt: TGTGCCAGCAGTTTAGGCCGGGGGCGGGGCTACACCTTC
d_gene: TRBD1; j_gene: TRBJ2-4; v_gene: TRBV28; abundance: .; CDR3aa: CASTPGQGLNIQYF; CDR3nt: TGTGCCAGCACCCCGGGACAGGGACTAAACATTCAGTACTTC
d_gene: TRBD2; j_gene: TRBJ2-1; v_gene: TRBV5-6; abundance: many; CDR3aa: CASSLGGGGYNEQFF; CDR3nt: TGTGCCAGCAGCTTGGGCGGGGGGGGCTACAATGAGCAGTTCTTC
d_gene: TRBD2; j_gene: TRBJ2-2; v_gene: TRBV7-3; abundance: .; CDR3aa: CASSLTVERGNTGELFF; CDR3nt: TGTGCCAGCAGCTTAACGGTCGAGCGGGGAAACACCGGGGAGCTGTTTTTT
d_gene: .; j_gene: TRBJ2-3; v_gene: TRBV5-1; abundance: many; CDR3aa: CASSREDSRTDTQYF; CDR3nt: TGCGCCAGCAGCCGAGAGGACAGCCGCACAGATACGCAGTATTTT
d_gene: TRBD1; j_gene: TRBJ1-6; v_gene: TRBV20-1; abundance: .; CDR3aa: CSARQGLTNSPLHF; CDR3nt: TGCAGTGCGCGACAGGGCCTCACTAATTCACCCCTCCACTTT
d_gene: .; j_gene: TRBJ2-7; v_gene: TRBV28; abundance: few; CDR3aa: CASSFRLDHLSYEQYF; CDR3nt: TGTGCCAGCAGTTTCAGACTGGACCACCTGTCCTACGAGCAGTACTTC